The 10 T cell receptor beta chains presented below share a single source sample, sequenced in a study of cytomegalovirus exposure and HLA in healthy donors. Use of 60 Vbeta and 13 Jbeta primers characterized the PCR. TCRdb's copy holds only in-frame clones and misses some; the assay was immunoSEQ multiplex PCR. The sample comprises approximately 170,000 clones, roughly 80% of which are singletons, and about 2.3% rests with the top ten. The sequenced material came from PBMCs. The origin of the receptors is a male donor in good health and CMV-seronegative.

The V gene is TRBV19, the J gene TRBJ1-2, with no clear D. The ends were cut back, 6 bases at V and 8 bases at J, with 10 bases in the middle. Germline V lookup: CDR1 LNHDA, CDR2 SQIVND (reference sequence). The CDR3 extends over 11 amino acids. The CDR3 DNA reads TGTGCCAGTAGGGACCGCGGGGGCTACACCTTC. It is translated as CASRDRGGYTF. The full variable domain, completed using reference TRBV19 and TRBJ1-2, is DGGITQSPKYLFRKEGQNVTLSCEQNLNHDAMYWYRQDPGQGLRLIYYSQIVNDFQKGDIAEGYSVSREKKESFPLTVTSAQKNPTAFYLCASRDRGGYTFGSGTRLTVV.

This clone was observed once. The rearrangement uses TRBV4-3 and TRBJ2-2, with TRBD1 matching 9 bases. Germline lookup yields CDR1 LGHNA and CDR2 YSLEER. V shed 0 bases and J 5 bases; nucleotides not matched to a gene: 1. The CDR3 runs to 15 residues. CDR3 sequence (DNA): TGCGCCAGCAGCCAAGAGGACAGGGGTACCGGGGAGCTGTTTTTT. It specifies CASSQEDRGTGELFF.

The rearrangement links TRBV27 to TRBJ2-2; the D gene is possibly TRBD1 (5 bases). Germline-derived CDR1 and CDR2 are MNHEY and SMNVEV (reference sequence). The CDR3 runs to 16 residues. The V gene lost 1 base and the J gene lost 2 bases, with 11 bases spanning the gap. CDR3 protein: CASSLFKGLNTGELFF. The DNA for the CDR3 is TGTGCCAGCAGTTTATTTAAGGGGTTAAACACCGGGGAGCTGTTTTTT.

This clone showed up just once. The chain recombines TRBV5-5 with TRBJ1-2; no clear D. V lost 1 base and J lost 3, with 10 bases in between. The CDR3 contains 14 residues. Germline-derived CDR1 and CDR2 are SGHKS and YYEKEE (reference sequence). The CDR3 DNA reads TGTGCCAGCAGCTTGCCACTGTTCGACTATGGCTACACCTTC. Its protein is CASSLPLFDYGYTF.

This rearrangement joins TRBV2 to TRBJ2-1, with unresolved D. The V gene's germline CDR1 is SNHLY and CDR2 FYNNEI. This CDR3 spans 13 amino acids. Trimming left V 0 bases short and J 10 bases short, with 10 bases between. CDR3 residues: CASSEAYLSEQFF. The CDR3 nucleotides are TGTGCCAGCAGTGAAGCGTATCTAAGCGAGCAGTTCTTC.

The gene calls are TRBV5-1 and TRBJ2-3; 7 bases map to TRBD1. Trimming cost V 5 bases and J 8 bases; bases outside gene matches: 11. Germline V lookup: CDR1 SGHRS, CDR2 YFSETQ. The CDR3 runs 14 residues. The CDR3 region is CASRVKGGAGTQYF. The CDR3 DNA is TGCGCCAGCAGAGTGAAAGGGGGCGCGGGTACGCAGTATTTT.

About this clone: The same CDR3 is also encoded by other DNA sequences in this sample. This chain uses TRBV9 with TRBJ1-2, with D possibly TRBD1 on 5 matching bases. CDR1 SGDLS and CDR2 YYNGEE come from the germline V gene. The CDR3 loop spans 14 amino acids. The V end lost 2 bases, the J end lost 2 bases, and 10 bases lay between the germline ends. This chain's CDR3 is CASSVGGSNYGYTF. In DNA, the CDR3 is TGTGCCAGCAGCGTCGGGGGATCAAACTATGGCTACACCTTC.

The chain is built from TRBV7-8 and TRBJ1-2; no clear D gene. CDR1 is SGHVS and CDR2 is FQNEAQ in the germline V gene. With 3 bases removed from V and 3 bases from J, the gap between germline ends came to 8 bases. This CDR3 spans 13 amino acids. The chain's CDR3 is CASSFFEHYGYTF. CDR3 DNA: TGTGCCAGCAGCTTTTTCGAGCACTATGGCTACACCTTC.

This chain joins TRBV5-1 and TRBJ2-1; 7 nucleotides agree with TRBD1. Germline assignment: CDR1 SGHRS and CDR2 YFSETQ. The CDR3 is 15 amino acids. V was pared by 5 bases and J by 6 bases, with 11 bases of the junction left unmatched. CDR3 DNA sequence: TGCGCCAGCAGTCCACGCGAACAGGGGATCAATGAGCAGTTCTTC. Amino acid sequence: CASSPREQGINEQFF.

This clone was seen a handful of times. This chain joins TRBV12-5 and TRBJ2-6; possible D gene TRBD2, 6 bases. Trimming removed 6 bases from V and 2 bases from J, with 14 bases in between. The CDR3 has 16 residues. In germline, CDR1 is LGHNT, CDR2 FRNRAP. The CDR3 loop is CASGSGAHTGANVLTF. CDR3 DNA: TGTGCTAGTGGCTCGGGAGCACACACTGGGGCCAACGTCCTGACTTTC.